A selection of T cell receptor beta chains follows, all from one sample in a study of blood T cell repertoires in COVID-19. Using immunoSEQ multiplex PCR, the repertoire was profiled, and TCRdb retains in-frame clones only, with some absent. The sample has over 150,000 clones, around 90% seen once. The sample consisted of PBMCs or T cells enriched from blood (not recorded which). All receptors derive from a woman under 40 who had recovered from COVID-19. CDR3s include the opening cysteine and the closing phenylalanine or tryptophan. Fields, in order: D gene, V gene, J gene, clone size, CDR3 DNA, CDR3 protein. D genes are given only for firm matches. The size field is filled for only some rows; it gives once, few, many or a size class.

TRBD1	TRBV6-2/TRBV6-3	TRBJ2-3	.	TGTGCCAGCAGTCCCCGGACAGGGGGAGATACGCAGTATTTT	CASSPRTGGDTQYF
.	TRBV14	TRBJ2-3	many	TGTGCCAGCAGCCCTAGAGATACGCAGTATTTT	CASSPRDTQYF
TRBD1	TRBV5-1	TRBJ1-1	.	TGCGCCAGCAGCCCAGGACAGGGGGACACTGAAGCTTTCTTT	CASSPGQGDTEAFF
.	TRBV11-3	TRBJ2-1	.	TGTGCCAGCAGCTCCAGAGAGGGAAACAATGAGCAGTTCTTC	CASSSREGNNEQFF
.	TRBV30	TRBJ1-6	.	TGTGCCTGGGACAATTGGAGGACAGCTCATAATTCACCCCTCCACTTT	CAWDNWRTAHNSPLHF
.	TRBV6-6	TRBJ1-5	.	TGTGCCAGCAACCAGGGGATTTGGAGCAATCAGCCCCAGCATTTT	CASNQGIWSNQPQHF
TRBD2	TRBV28	TRBJ2-5	.	TGTGCCAGCCGGACTAGCGGGACTCAGACCCAGTACTTC	CASRTSGTQTQYF
.	TRBV2	TRBJ1-2	.	TGTGCCAGCAGTGAAGGGCAGTACTATGGCTACACCTTC	CASSEGQYYGYTF
.	TRBV5-5	TRBJ1-1	.	TGTGCCAGCAGCTCTAGACAGGTCGTAAACACTGAAGCTTTCTTT	CASSSRQVVNTEAFF
TRBD2	TRBV4-3	TRBJ2-5	.	TGCGCCAGCAGCCTCACCCACACTAGCGAACAAGAGACCCAGTACTTC	CASSLTHTSEQETQYF
.	TRBV6-5	TRBJ1-1	.	TGTGCCAGCAGTATGGACAGTGAAGCTTTCTTT	CASSMDSEAFF
.	TRBV7-6	TRBJ2-2	.	TGTGCCAGCAGGGCCGGGACTGTAAACACCGGGGAGCTGTTTTTT	CASRAGTVNTGELFF
TRBD1	TRBV19	TRBJ1-2	.	TGTGCCAGTACCCCCTCTGACAGGGGCAACTATGGCTACACCTTC	CASTPSDRGNYGYTF
.	TRBV13	TRBJ1-3	.	TGTGCCAGCAGCTTGAGGACAGACAGCTCTGGAAACACCATATATTTT	CASSLRTDSSGNTIYF
.	TRBV14	TRBJ1-5	.	TGTGCCAGCAGCCAATCGCGGAATCAGCCCCAGCATTTT	CASSQSRNQPQHF
.	TRBV7-2	TRBJ2-5	.	TGTGCCAGCAGCTTAGTGGCAGAGACCCAGTACTTC	CASSLVAETQYF
TRBD1	TRBV14	TRBJ1-3	.	TGTGCCAGCAGCCAGGACAGGACCATCTCTGGAAACACCATATATTTT	CASSQDRTISGNTIYF
TRBD1	TRBV6-5	TRBJ1-2	many	TGTGCCAGCAGTTACACTACAGGGGTCTACACCTTC	CASSYTTGVYTF
.	TRBV5-1	TRBJ1-1	.	TGCGCCAGCAGCGATCTTGGAGCGGACACTGAAGCTTTCTTT	CASSDLGADTEAFF
.	TRBV6-5	TRBJ1-1	.	TGTGCCAGCAGTTACGTAGGGGTTAACACTGAAGCTTTCTTT	CASSYVGVNTEAFF
.	TRBV30	TRBJ1-4	few	TGTGCCTGGAGGGACAGACGTAATGAAAAACTGTTTTTT	CAWRDRRNEKLFF
TRBD1	TRBV19	TRBJ1-6	.	TGTGCCGCCCGGGACAGGGGGTCTTCACCCCTCCACTTT	CAARDRGSSPLHF
TRBD2	TRBV4-3	TRBJ2-5	.	TGCGCCAGCAGCCAAGATGTGGGGGGGTGGGGCGAGGCAGAGACCCAGTACTTC	CASSQDVGGWGEAETQYF
TRBD1	TRBV5-4	TRBJ1-1	.	TGTGCCAGCAAGCGAGGACAGGAGGTTTTAAACACTGAAGCTTTCTTT	CASKRGQEVLNTEAFF
TRBD1	TRBV6-5	TRBJ1-2	.	TGTGCCAGCAGTTACTCACGGGACAGGGTCGGTGGCTACACCTTC	CASSYSRDRVGGYTF